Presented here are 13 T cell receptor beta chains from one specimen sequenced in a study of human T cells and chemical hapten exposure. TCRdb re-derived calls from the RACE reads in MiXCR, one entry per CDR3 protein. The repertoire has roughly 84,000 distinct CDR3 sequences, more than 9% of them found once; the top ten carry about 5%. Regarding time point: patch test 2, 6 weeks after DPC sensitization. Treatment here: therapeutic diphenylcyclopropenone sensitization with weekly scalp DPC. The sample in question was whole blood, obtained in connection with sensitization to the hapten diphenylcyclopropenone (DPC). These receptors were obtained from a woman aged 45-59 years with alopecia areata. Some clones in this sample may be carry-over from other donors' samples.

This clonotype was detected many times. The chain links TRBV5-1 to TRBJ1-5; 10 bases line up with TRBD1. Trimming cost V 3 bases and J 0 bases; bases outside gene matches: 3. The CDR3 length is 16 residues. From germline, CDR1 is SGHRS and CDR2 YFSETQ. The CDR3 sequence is CASSSGTGDSNQPQHF. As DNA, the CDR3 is TGCGCCAGCAGCTCGGGGACAGGGGATAGCAATCAGCCCCAGCATTTT.

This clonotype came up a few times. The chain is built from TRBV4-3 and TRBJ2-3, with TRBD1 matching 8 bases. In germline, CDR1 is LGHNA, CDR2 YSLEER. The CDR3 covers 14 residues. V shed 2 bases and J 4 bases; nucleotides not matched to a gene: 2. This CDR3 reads CASSQTDRADTQYF. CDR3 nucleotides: TGCGCCAGCAGCCAAACGGACAGGGCAGATACGCAGTATTTT.

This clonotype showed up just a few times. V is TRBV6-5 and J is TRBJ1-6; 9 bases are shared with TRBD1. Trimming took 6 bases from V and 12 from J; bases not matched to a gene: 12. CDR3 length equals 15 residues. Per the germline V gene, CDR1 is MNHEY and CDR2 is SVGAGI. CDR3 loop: CASSRSRDRDGPLHF. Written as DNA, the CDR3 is TGTGCCAGCAGCCGATCCCGGGACAGGGATGGACCCCTCCACTTT.

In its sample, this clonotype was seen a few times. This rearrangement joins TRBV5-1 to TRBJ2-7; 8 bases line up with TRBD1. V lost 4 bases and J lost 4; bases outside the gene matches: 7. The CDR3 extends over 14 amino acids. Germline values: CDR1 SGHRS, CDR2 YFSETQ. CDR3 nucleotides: TGCGCCAGCAGCGCGGTCGGACAGGGTTACGAGCAGTACTTC. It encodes CASSAVGQGYEQYF. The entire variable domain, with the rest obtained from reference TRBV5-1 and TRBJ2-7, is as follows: KAGVTQTPRYLIKTRGQQVTLSCSPISGHRSVSWYQQTPGQGLQFLFEYFSETQRNKGNFPGRFSGRQFSNSRSEMNVSTLELGDSALYLCASSAVGQGYEQYFGPGTRLTVT.

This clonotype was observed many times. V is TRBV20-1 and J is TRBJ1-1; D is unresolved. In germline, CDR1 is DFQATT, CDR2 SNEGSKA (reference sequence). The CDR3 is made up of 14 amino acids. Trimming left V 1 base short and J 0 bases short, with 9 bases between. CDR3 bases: TGCAGTGCTAGAGGAGCAGCCATGAACACTGAAGCTTTCTTT. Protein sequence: CSARGAAMNTEAFF.

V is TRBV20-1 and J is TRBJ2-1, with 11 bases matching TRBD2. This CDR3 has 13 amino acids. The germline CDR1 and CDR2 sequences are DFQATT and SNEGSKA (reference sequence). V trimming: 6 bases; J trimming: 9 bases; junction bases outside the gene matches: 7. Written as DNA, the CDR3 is TGCAGTGCCCTACTAGCGGGAGTGGTTGAGCAGTTCTTC. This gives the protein CSALLAGVVEQFF.

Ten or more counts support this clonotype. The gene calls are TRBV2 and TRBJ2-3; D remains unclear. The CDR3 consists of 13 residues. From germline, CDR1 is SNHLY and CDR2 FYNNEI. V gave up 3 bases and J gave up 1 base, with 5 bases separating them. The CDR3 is CASSESGTDTQYF. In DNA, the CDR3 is TGTGCCAGCAGTGAGTCCGGCACAGATACGCAGTATTTT. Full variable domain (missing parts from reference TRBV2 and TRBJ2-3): EPEVTQTPSHQVTQMGQEVILRCVPISNHLYFYWYRQILGQKVEFLVSFYNNEISEKSEIFDDQFSVERPDGSNFTLKIRSTKLEDSAMYFCASSESGTDTQYFGPGTRLTVL.

The CDR3 protein is CASSPDRALNYGYTF. The CDR3 DNA sequence: TGTGCCAGCAGCCCGGACAGAGCTTTAAACTATGGCTACACCTTC. The chain has TRBV7-9 and TRBJ1-2, with D tentatively TRBD1 (6 bases). Trimming took 5 bases from V and 2 from J, leaving 15 bases between them. Germline-derived CDR1 and CDR2 are SEHNR and FQNEAQ (reference sequence). The CDR3 totals 15 residues.

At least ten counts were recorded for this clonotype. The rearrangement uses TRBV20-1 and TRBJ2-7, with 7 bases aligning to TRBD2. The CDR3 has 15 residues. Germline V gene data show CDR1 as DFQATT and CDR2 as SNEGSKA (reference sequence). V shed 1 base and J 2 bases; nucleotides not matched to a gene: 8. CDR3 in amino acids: CSARGRGYGTYEQYF. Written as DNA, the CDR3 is TGCAGTGCTAGAGGGCGGGGGTACGGAACCTACGAGCAGTACTTC.

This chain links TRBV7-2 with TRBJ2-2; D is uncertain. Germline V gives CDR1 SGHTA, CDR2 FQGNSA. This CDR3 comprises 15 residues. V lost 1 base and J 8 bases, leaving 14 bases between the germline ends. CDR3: CASSLDGRSSGELFF. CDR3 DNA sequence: TGTGCCAGCAGCTTAGACGGCCGCTCTTCGGGGGAGCTGTTTTTT.

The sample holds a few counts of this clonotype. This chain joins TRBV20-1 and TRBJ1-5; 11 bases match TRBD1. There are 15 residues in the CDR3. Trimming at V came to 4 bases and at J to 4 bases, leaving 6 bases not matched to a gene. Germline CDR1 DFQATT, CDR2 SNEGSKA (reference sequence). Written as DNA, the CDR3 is TGCAGTGCTAAAAGAGGGACAGGGGGGAATCAGCCCCAGCATTTT. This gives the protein CSAKRGTGGNQPQHF.

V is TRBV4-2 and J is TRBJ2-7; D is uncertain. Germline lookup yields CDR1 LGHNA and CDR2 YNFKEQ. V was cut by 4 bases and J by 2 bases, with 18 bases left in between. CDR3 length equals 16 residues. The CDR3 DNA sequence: TGTGCCAGCAGCCCAGGCGCCGGCCTACCCGCCTACGAGCAGTACTTC. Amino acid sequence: CASSPGAGLPAYEQYF.

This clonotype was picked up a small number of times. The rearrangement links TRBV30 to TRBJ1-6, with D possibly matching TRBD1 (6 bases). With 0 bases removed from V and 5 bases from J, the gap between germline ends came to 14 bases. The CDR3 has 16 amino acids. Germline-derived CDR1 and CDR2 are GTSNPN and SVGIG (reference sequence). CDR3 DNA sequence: TGTGCCTGGAGTGTACTCGGTCCAGGGGATAATTCACCCCTCCACTTT. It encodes CAWSVLGPGDNSPLHF. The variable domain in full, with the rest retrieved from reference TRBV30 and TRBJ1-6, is SQTIHQWPATLVQPVGSPLSLECTVEGTSNPNLYWYRQAAGRGLQLLFYSVGIGQISSEVPQNLSASRPQDRQFILSSKKLLLSDSGFYLCAWSVLGPGDNSPLHFGNGTRLTVT.